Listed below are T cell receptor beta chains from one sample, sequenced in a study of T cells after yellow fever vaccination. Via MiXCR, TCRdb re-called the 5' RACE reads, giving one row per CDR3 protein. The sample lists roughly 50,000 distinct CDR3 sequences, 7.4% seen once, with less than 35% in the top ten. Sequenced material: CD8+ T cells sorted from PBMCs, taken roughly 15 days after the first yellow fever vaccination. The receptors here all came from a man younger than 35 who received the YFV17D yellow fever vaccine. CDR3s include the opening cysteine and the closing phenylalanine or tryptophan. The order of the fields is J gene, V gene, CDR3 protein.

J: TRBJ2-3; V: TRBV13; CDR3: CASSPGLDHRTDTQYF
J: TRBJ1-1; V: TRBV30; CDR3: CALTNTEAFF
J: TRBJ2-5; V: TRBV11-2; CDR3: CASSSGGGAGETQYF
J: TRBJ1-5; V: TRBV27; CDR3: CASSPTGNSNQPQHF
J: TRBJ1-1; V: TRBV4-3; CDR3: CASSQDRGARTEAFF
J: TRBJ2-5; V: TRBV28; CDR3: CASSWDSYQETQYF
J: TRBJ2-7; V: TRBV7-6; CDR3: CASSLGQVYEQYF
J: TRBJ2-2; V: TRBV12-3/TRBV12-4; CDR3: CASSPTGQGSGELFF
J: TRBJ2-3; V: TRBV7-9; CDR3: CASTPRADTQYF
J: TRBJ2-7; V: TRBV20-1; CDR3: CSASGGTSGYEQYF
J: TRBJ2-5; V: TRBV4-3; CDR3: CASSPSSGDQETQYF
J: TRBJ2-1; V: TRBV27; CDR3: CASSSPFKPPYNEQFF
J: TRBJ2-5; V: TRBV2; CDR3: CASSGTSIQETQYF
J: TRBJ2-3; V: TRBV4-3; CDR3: CASSQDGDTHTQYF
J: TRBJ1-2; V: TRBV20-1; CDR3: CSARDIAGDGGYTF
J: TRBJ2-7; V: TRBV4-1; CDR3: CASSQVQQGIYEQYF
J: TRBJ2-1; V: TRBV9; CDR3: CASSVEDFDPNEQFF
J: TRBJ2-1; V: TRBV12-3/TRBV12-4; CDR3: CATRQGGYNEQFF
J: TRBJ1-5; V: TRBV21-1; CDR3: CASLRDRGWSNQPQHF
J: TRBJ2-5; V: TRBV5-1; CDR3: CASSFTGLETQYF
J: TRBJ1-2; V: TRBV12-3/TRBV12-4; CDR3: CASSSFSQWAPGGYTF
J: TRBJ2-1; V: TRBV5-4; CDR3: CASSQTGTSRHNEQFF
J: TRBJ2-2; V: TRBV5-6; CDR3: CASSLSGSGELFF
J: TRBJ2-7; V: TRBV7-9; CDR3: CASSPAWGNYEQYF
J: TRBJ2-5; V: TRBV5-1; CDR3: CASSNGLAGTLQETQYF
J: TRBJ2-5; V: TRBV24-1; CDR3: CATSRLSGPQYF
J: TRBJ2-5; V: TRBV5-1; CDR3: CASSLELAGDQETQYF
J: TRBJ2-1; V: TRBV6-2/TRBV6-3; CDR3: CASSSTNEQFF
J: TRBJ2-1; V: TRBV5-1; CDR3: CASSLAPGKGGNEQFF
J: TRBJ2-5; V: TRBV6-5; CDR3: CASSYHLSGETQYF
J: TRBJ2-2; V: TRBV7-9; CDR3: CASSLGTTNTGELFF
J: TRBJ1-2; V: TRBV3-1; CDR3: CASSQENPRGYTF
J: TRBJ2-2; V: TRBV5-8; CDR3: CGTDPLADNTGELFF
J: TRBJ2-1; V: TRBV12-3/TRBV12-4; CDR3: CASSQRSGGGASEQFF
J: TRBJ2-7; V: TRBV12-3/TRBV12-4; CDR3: CASSSRGMDPYEQYF
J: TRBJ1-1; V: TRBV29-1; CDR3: CSVTPGGVPEAFF
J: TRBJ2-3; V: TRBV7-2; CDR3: CASSTSGGALDTQYF
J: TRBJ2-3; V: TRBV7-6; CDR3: CASTIRGRGTDTQYF
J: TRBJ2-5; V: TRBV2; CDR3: CASWTSGGASQETQYF
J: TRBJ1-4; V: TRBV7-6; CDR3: CASSLDSARQLFF
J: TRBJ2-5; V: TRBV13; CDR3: CASSLKGNQETQYF
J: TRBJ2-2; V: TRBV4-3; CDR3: CASSQDFPAGTGELFF
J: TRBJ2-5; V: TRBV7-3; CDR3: CASSLKAGEGLGETQYF
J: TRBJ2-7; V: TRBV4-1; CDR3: CASSHGTGGAYEQYF
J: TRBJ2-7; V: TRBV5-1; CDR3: CASSLLAGGPSYEQYF
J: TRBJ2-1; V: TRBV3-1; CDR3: CASGTVSYNEQFF
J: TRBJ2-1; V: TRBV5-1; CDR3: CASSLAVSATNEQFF
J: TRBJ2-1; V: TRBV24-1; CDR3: CATSDFWDEQFF